Reported below is one TCR beta chain. The data were taken from a study of blood T cell repertoires in COVID-19. Study-level information: There were acute and convalescent COVID-19 samples, and they came from the United States, Italy and Spain. From T cells, B-cell-depleted T cells, or PBMCs came the material, which was cDNA or gDNA.

In the original workflow: Amplification of reference gene primers provided the estimated nucleated cell counts. Clones were sequenced by immunoSEQ multiplex PCR, and TCRdb holds only the in-frame ones, with some missing. That table gives V, J and clone size, and the DNA gave D and trimming. The profile shows more than 95,000 clones, 87% of them singletons. CDR3 length: 14 residues. With V trimmed by 2 bases and J by 5 bases, 3 bases remained unmatched. CDR1 is SGDLS and CDR2 is YYNGEE in the germline V gene. The origin of this receptor is a man aged 50 or older with acute or convalescent COVID-19. Sequenced sample: peripheral blood. V is TRBV9 and J is TRBJ2-7; 11 bases agree with TRBD1. The CDR3 loop reads CASSVGQGGHEQYF. The DNA of the CDR3 is TGTGCCAGCAGCGTGGGACAGGGGGGCCACGAGCAGTACTTC. Full variable domain (missing parts from reference TRBV9 and TRBJ2-7): DSGVTQTPKHLITATGQRVTLRCSPRSGDLSVYWYQQSLDQGLQFLIQYYNGEERAKGNILERFSAQQFPDLHSELNLSSLELGDSALYFCASSVGQGGHEQYFGPGTRLTVT.